The 9 T cell receptor beta chains in this list originate from one sample, sequenced in a study of brain T cells in children with intractable seizures. Method: immunoSEQ multiplex PCR; TCRdb's copy keeps in-frame clones and lacks some. This table holds about 3,600 clones, 55% to 75% found once. Sequencing was limited to surgery cases with top T cell transcript signatures in brain tissue. This specimen was resected brain tissue, taken at surgery. Receptors originate from a girl aged 2 to 10 with Rasmussen encephalitis and intractable seizures.

This chain connects TRBV14 to TRBJ1-4; D is possibly TRBD1 (6 bases). The CDR3 contains 14 residues. Germline-derived CDR1 and CDR2 are SGHDN and FVKESK. The ends were cut back, 2 bases at V and 8 bases at J, with 12 bases in the middle. CDR3 protein: CASSQFSTGEKLFF. For the CDR3, the DNA is TGTGCCAGCAGCCAATTTTCAACAGGGGAAAAACTGTTTTTT. The complete variable domain, with remaining parts taken from reference TRBV14 and TRBJ1-4, reads EAGVTQFPSHSVIEKGQTVTLRCDPISGHDNLYWYRRVMGKEIKFLLHFVKESKQDESGMPNNRFLAERTGGTYSTLKVQPAELEDSGVYFCASSQFSTGEKLFFGSGTQLSVL.

This clone was recorded a few times. The chain is built from TRBV7-2 and TRBJ1-2; D uncertain. The V gene lost 2 bases and the J gene lost 6 bases, with 7 bases spanning the gap. This CDR3 has 12 amino acids. The germline V gene encodes CDR1 SGHTA and CDR2 FQGNSA. This CDR3 is CASSLLADGYTF. The CDR3 nucleotides read TGTGCCAGCAGCTTATTAGCAGATGGCTACACCTTC. The entire variable domain, with the rest obtained from reference TRBV7-2 and TRBJ1-2, is as follows: GAGVSQSPSNKVTEKGKDVELRCDPISGHTALYWYRQSLGQGLEFLIYFQGNSAPDKSGLPSDRFSAERTGGSVSTLTIQRTQQEDSAVYLCASSLLADGYTFGSGTRLTVV.

The chain recombines TRBV11-3 with TRBJ1-1, with 10 positions matching TRBD1. The J segment lost 10 bases and the V segment lost 6 bases, leaving 8 bases of the junction unmatched. The CDR3 consists of 13 residues. In germline, CDR1 is SGHNT, CDR2 YENEEA. The CDR3 reads CASRRFRDRGAFF. In DNA, the CDR3 is TGTGCCAGCAGAAGATTCCGGGACAGGGGAGCTTTCTTT.

The V call is TRBV13, the J call TRBJ1-1; tentatively, D is TRBD1 (6 bases). V was shortened by 2 bases and J by 1 base, with 11 bases between the two germline ends. Germline CDR1 reads PRHDT; CDR2 reads FYEKMQ (reference sequence). This CDR3 has 15 amino acids. CDR3 in amino acids: CASSLLGGQNTEAFF. Written as DNA, the CDR3 is TGTGCCAGCAGCTTACTCGGGGGACAGAACACTGAAGCTTTCTTT. The full variable domain, with the rest looked up from reference TRBV13 and TRBJ1-1, is AAGVIQSPRHLIKEKRETATLKCYPIPRHDTVYWYQQGPGQDPQFLISFYEKMQSDKGSIPDRFSAQQFSDYHSELNMSSLELGDSALYFCASSLLGGQNTEAFFGQGTRLTVV.

A few counts support this clone. This chain uses TRBV10-3 with TRBJ2-1; D is possibly TRBD1 or TRBD2 (5 bases each). The CDR3 is 16 residues long. Trimming left V 3 bases short and J 1 base short, with 13 bases between. CDR1 is ENHRY and CDR2 is SYGVKD in the germline V gene. Written as DNA, the CDR3 is TGTGCCATCAGTGACCCTAGAGGGGCGTCCTACAATGAGCAGTTCTTC. As protein: CAISDPRGASYNEQFF.

The chain joins TRBV6-5 to TRBJ2-5; D possibly corresponds to TRBD1 (6 bases). V lost 6 bases, J lost 5 bases, and 19 bases lay in between. The CDR3 spans 15 residues. Per the germline V gene, CDR1 is MNHEY and CDR2 is SVGAGI. The CDR3 DNA sequence: TGTGCCAGCAGAGTAACAGGGACGAGTGGGGAGACCCAGTACTTC. It is translated as CASRVTGTSGETQYF.

The V gene is TRBV7-9, the J gene TRBJ2-1; no reliable D call. The CDR3 runs to 10 residues. Germline values: CDR1 SEHNR, CDR2 FQNEAQ (reference sequence). Trimming took 5 bases from V and 5 from J, leaving 1 base between them. The CDR3 sequence is CASSDNEQFF. The CDR3 bases are TGTGCCAGCAGCGACAATGAGCAGTTCTTC.

The V and J genes are TRBV6-5 and TRBJ1-4; perhaps TRBD1 as D (5 bases). In germline, CDR1 is MNHEY, CDR2 SVGAGI. CDR3 size: 15 residues. Between the trimmed V and J ends, which lost 6 bases and 4 bases, there was a span of 15 bases. The CDR3 DNA is TGTGCCAGCAGAGCCGCCGGGACGGGTAATGAAAAACTGTTTTTT. This codes for CASRAAGTGNEKLFF.

This rearrangement joins TRBV5-1 to TRBJ2-3, with D possibly matching TRBD2 (6 bases). Germline V gene sequence: CDR1 SGHRS, CDR2 YFSETQ. With 1 base removed from V and 2 bases from J, the gap between germline ends came to 14 bases. The CDR3 spans 16 residues. CDR3: CASSLSAGSFTDTQYF. DNA for the CDR3: TGCGCCAGCAGCTTGTCGGCGGGGTCGTTCACAGATACGCAGTATTTT.